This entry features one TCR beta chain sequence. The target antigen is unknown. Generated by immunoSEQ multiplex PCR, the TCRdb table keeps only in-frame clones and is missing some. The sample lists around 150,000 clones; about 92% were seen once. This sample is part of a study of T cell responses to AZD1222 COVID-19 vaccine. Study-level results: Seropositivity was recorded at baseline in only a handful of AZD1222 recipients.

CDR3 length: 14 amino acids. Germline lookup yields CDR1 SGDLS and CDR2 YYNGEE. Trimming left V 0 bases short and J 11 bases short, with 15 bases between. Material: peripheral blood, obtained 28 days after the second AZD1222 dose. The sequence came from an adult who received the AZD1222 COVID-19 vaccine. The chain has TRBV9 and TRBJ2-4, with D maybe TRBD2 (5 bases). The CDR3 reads CASSVELGPALQYF. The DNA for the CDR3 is TGTGCCAGCAGCGTAGAACTAGGTCCCGCCCTTCAGTACTTC.